This T cell receptor (beta chain) is from a study of cytomegalovirus exposure and HLA in healthy donors. PCR amplification relied on 60 Vbeta primers (plus 13 Jbeta primers). The repertoire was sequenced with immunoSEQ multiplex PCR; TCRdb's copy has only in-frame clones and lacks some. The sample has some 51,000 clones. The CDR3 loop spans 16 amino acids. V lost 0 bases and J lost 3, with 16 bases in between. CDR1 and CDR2 from the germline V gene are SGHDT and YYEEEE. V usage is TRBV5-6 and J usage is TRBJ2-7; D call uncertain. Sequencing was done on a sample of PBMCs. The source is a man in his forties or fifties in good health and CMV-seropositive. CDR3 nucleotide sequence: TGTGCCAGCAGCTTGGCGGCCGCGGCCCTTCGCTACGAGCAGTACTTC. Its translation: CASSLAAAALRYEQYF. The full variable domain, its missing parts supplied by reference TRBV5-6 and TRBJ2-7, is DAGVTQSPTHLIKTRGQQVTLRCSPKSGHDTVSWYQQALGQGPQFIFQYYEEEERQRGNFPDRFSGHQFPNYSSELNVNALLLGDSALYLCASSLAAAALRYEQYFGPGTRLTVT.